One sample yielded the 15 T cell receptor beta chains listed below, sequenced in a study of blood T cell repertoires in COVID-19. Clones were read by immunoSEQ multiplex PCR, and TCRdb kept only the in-frame ones, dropping some. The sample contains more than 150,000 clones, less than 95% of which appear only once. The sequenced sample was peripheral blood. These receptor sequences come from a man aged 25 to 40 with COVID-19, enrolled during active disease.

V gene TRBV18 combines with J gene TRBJ2-7, with D uncertain. V shed 4 bases and J shed 5 bases, with 9 bases lying between them. There are 12 residues in the CDR3. In germline, CDR1 is KGHSH, CDR2 LQKENI. The CDR3 spells CASSRLADEQYF. The CDR3 region has the DNA TGTGCCAGCTCACGCCTCGCGGACGAGCAGTACTTC.

The chain links TRBV30 to TRBJ2-5; D is possibly TRBD2 (5 bases). V was trimmed by 5 bases and J by 1 base, leaving 8 bases between them. CDR1 is GTSNPN and CDR2 is SVGIG in the germline V gene (reference sequence). The length of the CDR3 is 12 residues. The chain's CDR3 is CAWSTSQETQYF. The DNA of the CDR3 is TGTGCCTGGTCAACTAGCCAAGAGACCCAGTACTTC.

Comments on this clone: This CDR3 is also generated by other DNA sequences in the sample. The rearrangement links TRBV4-1 to TRBJ2-2; 11 bases align to TRBD1. The CDR3 spans 18 residues. Germline CDR1 MGHRA, CDR2 YSYEKL. V lost 2 bases to trimming and J lost 1 base; unmatched junction nucleotides: 6. CDR3 in DNA: TGCGCCAGCAGCCAAACCGGGACAGGGGGACGGAACACCGGGGAGCTGTTTTTT. Translated: CASSQTGTGGRNTGELFF.

J is TRBJ1-1 and V is TRBV20-1, with D possibly TRBD1 on 5 matching bases. CDR3 size: 18 residues. Deletions cut 3 bases from V and 1 base from J, with 24 bases between. Looked up from germline, CDR1 is DFQATT and CDR2 is SNEGSKA (reference sequence). CDR3 bases: TGCAGTGCTAGTAAGGGGCGGTTACTCGGACATAAGAACACTGAAGCTTTCTTT. Translating it yields CSASKGRLLGHKNTEAFF.

This chain links TRBV29-1 with TRBJ1-1; TRBD1 is a possible D gene (5 bases). V was cut by 0 bases and J by 1 base, with 18 bases left in between. Germline assignment: CDR1 SQVTM and CDR2 ANQGSEA. The CDR3 covers 17 residues. The CDR3 here is CSVEDRDSIISNTEAFF. DNA of the CDR3: TGCAGCGTTGAAGATCGTGACAGCATAATCTCGAACACTGAAGCTTTCTTT.

The genes are TRBV7-9 and TRBJ1-5; no clear D. The CDR3 runs to 16 residues. CDR1 and CDR2 (germline): SEHNR, FQNEAQ (reference sequence). The V end was cut by 0 bases, the J end by 5 bases, with 14 bases between. The CDR3 here is CASSLAFETAYQPQHF. The CDR3 nucleotides are TGTGCCAGCAGCTTAGCATTTGAAACAGCTTATCAGCCCCAGCATTTT.

The V gene is TRBV7-9, the J gene TRBJ2-7; 8 nucleotides line up with TRBD1. The V gene end was trimmed by 5 bases and the J gene end by 6 bases; junction bases not matched to a gene: 12. Germline V CDR1 and CDR2: SEHNR, FQNEAQ (reference sequence). The CDR3 contains 15 residues. CDR3 nucleotides: TGTGCCAGCAGCCCGGAGACAGGGGCAATGGGCGAGCAGTACTTC. Translating it yields CASSPETGAMGEQYF.

CDR3 sequence (DNA): TGTGCCAGCAGCTTAATGGGAGACACTGAAGCTTTCTTT. Its translation: CASSLMGDTEAFF. The chain couples TRBV11-1 to TRBJ1-1; no clear D. CDR1 is SGHAT and CDR2 is FQDESV in the germline V gene (reference sequence). The CDR3 spans 13 residues. V lost 2 bases and J lost 3, with 7 bases in between.

This rearrangement joins TRBV27 to TRBJ2-3, with D possibly matching TRBD1 (6 bases). The CDR3 spans 18 residues. V shed 6 bases and J shed 5 bases, with 27 bases lying between them. Germline V gives CDR1 MNHEY, CDR2 SMNVEV (reference sequence). The CDR3 protein is CASRKKGEGRTVRDTQYF. DNA of the CDR3: TGTGCCAGCAGAAAAAAGGGGGAAGGCCGGACGGTAAGAGATACGCAGTATTTT.

This sequence joins TRBV4-1 and TRBJ2-5; D unclear. The V and J ends lost 1 base and 5 bases respectively, with 11 bases between them. Looked up from germline, CDR1 is MGHRA and CDR2 is YSYEKL. The CDR3 extends over 14 amino acids. The CDR3 DNA follows: TGCGCCAGCAGCCAAGTCTGGGCTGTGGAGACCCAGTACTTC. Residues: CASSQVWAVETQYF.

The gene calls are TRBV20-1 and TRBJ2-5, with D perhaps TRBD1 (6 bases). The V gene's germline CDR1 is DFQATT and CDR2 SNEGSKA (reference sequence). Trimming stripped 6 bases from V and 3 bases from J, with 8 bases between. CDR3 size: 11 residues. The CDR3: CSAAGEETQYF. The DNA for the CDR3 is TGCAGTGCAGCAGGGGAAGAGACCCAGTACTTC.

This clone is a singleton in its sample. The V and J genes are TRBV5-1 and TRBJ2-2, with D maybe TRBD2 (6 bases). Looked up from germline, CDR1 is SGHRS and CDR2 is YFSETQ. CDR3 length: 15 residues. V lost 4 bases and J 2 bases, leaving 12 bases between the germline ends. This chain's CDR3 is CASSDAGLNTGELFF. CDR3 DNA sequence: TGCGCCAGCAGCGACGCGGGACTCAACACCGGGGAGCTGTTTTTT.

V is TRBV27 and J is TRBJ1-2, with D possibly being TRBD1 (5 bases). Germline loops: CDR1 MNHEY, CDR2 SMNVEV (reference sequence). The CDR3 has 16 residues. Deletions cut 3 bases from V and 3 bases from J, with 17 bases between. The CDR3 DNA follows: TGTGCCAGCAGTTTTGCGGCGGGGCCTGGAGACTATGGCTACACCTTC. This sequence encodes CASSFAAGPGDYGYTF.

This clone appeared once. The chain combines TRBV5-1 with TRBJ2-3; TRBD2 agrees at 9 bases. The CDR3 runs 15 residues. J lost 5 bases, V lost 2 bases, and 6 bases had no gene match. CDR1 and CDR2 from the germline V gene are SGHRS and YFSETQ. CDR3 in DNA: TGCGCCAGCAGCTTAGAAATAGCGGGGGAAGATACGCAGTATTTT. This encodes CASSLEIAGEDTQYF.

This chain links TRBV29-1 with TRBJ1-2, with 7 positions matching TRBD1. Per germline, CDR1 SQVTM and CDR2 ANQGSEA. The CDR3 has 14 residues. The ends lost 4 bases at V and 7 bases at J; junction bases unmatched: 12. The CDR3 sequence: CSVAPPGQISGYTF. Here the CDR3 DNA reads TGCAGCGTTGCTCCGCCGGGACAGATATCTGGCTACACCTTC.